This is a list of T cell receptor beta chains from one sample in a study of siplizumab effects on memory and regulatory T cells. Data came from immunoSEQ multiplex PCR; TCRdb stores just in-frame clones and leaves some out. The repertoire has roughly 100,000 clones, roughly 90% of them found once; the top ten carry approximately 1.2%. The sample taken for sequencing was CD4+ T cells sorted from blood. These receptors all come from a human donor in good health. CDR3s include the opening cysteine and the closing phenylalanine or tryptophan. A D gene is named only where the DNA matches it firmly. The size entry is marked missing in some rows and otherwise reads once, few, many or a size class.

TGTGCCAGCAGCCACCCCGTGACGGGGGCCAATGAAAAACTGTTTTTT | CASSHPVTGANEKLFF | TRBV28 | . | TRBJ1-4 | .
TGCGCCAGCAGCTTGGCTCGGACAGGGGTGGAGACCCAGTACTTC | CASSLARTGVETQYF | TRBV5-1 | . | TRBJ2-5 | TRBD1
TGTGCCAGCAGTTTATTTGTTCAGGGTGGGTACACCTTC | CASSLFVQGGYTF | TRBV28 | once | TRBJ1-2 | .
TGTGCCAGCTCATCCGGGACAGTCTATGGCTACACCTTC | CASSSGTVYGYTF | TRBV18 | few | TRBJ1-2 | TRBD1
TGTGCCAGCAGTGGTAGCGGGACTGCGTGGGGAGAGACCCAGTACTTC | CASSGSGTAWGETQYF | TRBV25-1 | . | TRBJ2-5 | TRBD2
TGTGCCAGTTGGGGGCGCGACTATGGCTACACCTTC | CASWGRDYGYTF | TRBV6-6 | . | TRBJ1-2 | .
TGTGCCTGGAGTGTAACCCGATACTATGGCTACACCTTC | CAWSVTRYYGYTF | TRBV30 | . | TRBJ1-2 | .
TGTGCCAGCAGCCAAGCGGGTTTCCGATCTAGCGGGAGTCCCTTCCTCTCCTACGAGCAGTACTTC | CASSQAGFRSSGSPFLSYEQYF | TRBV14 | . | TRBJ2-7 | TRBD2
TGTGCCAGTAGTACCCAGACAGGGAGCTATGGCTACACCTTC | CASSTQTGSYGYTF | TRBV19 | once | TRBJ1-2 | TRBD1
TGTGCCAGCAGCAAGCGACGGGGAGCGGGAGCCAAAAACATTCAGTACTTC | CASSKRRGAGAKNIQYF | TRBV21-1 | . | TRBJ2-4 | .
TGTGCCAGCAGTGAACAGGGGAGGAAGACCGGGGAGCTGTTTTTT | CASSEQGRKTGELFF | TRBV2 | . | TRBJ2-2 | .
TGCGCCAGCAGCTTGTTTGGGACTAGCGGAGCCGAAACCTACGAGCAGTACTTC | CASSLFGTSGAETYEQYF | TRBV5-1 | . | TRBJ2-7 | TRBD2
TGTGCCAGCAGCCCTCGGGCCAGACAGCAAGATGGCTACACCTTC | CASSPRARQQDGYTF | TRBV7-8 | . | TRBJ1-2 | .
TGCGCCAGCAGCACGGGACAGGGGGCAGGTGAGCAGTACTTC | CASSTGQGAGEQYF | TRBV5-1 | few | TRBJ2-7 | TRBD1
TGTGCCAGCAGCCGCCGCACTAGCGAGGGTAGTGAGCAGTTCTTC | CASSRRTSEGSEQFF | TRBV7-2 | once | TRBJ2-1 | TRBD2
TGTGCCACCAGGGAGCGGGCGAACACCGGGGAGCTGTTTTTT | CATRERANTGELFF | TRBV15 | . | TRBJ2-2 | .
TGTGCCTGGAGTGGCCGGGACAGAGCCTATCAGCCCCAGCATTTT | CAWSGRDRAYQPQHF | TRBV30 | . | TRBJ1-5 | TRBD1
TGTGCCTGGAGTGCGGGACTAGCGGCCACCGGGGAGCTGTTTTTT | CAWSAGLAATGELFF | TRBV30 | . | TRBJ2-2 | TRBD2
TGTGCCAGCAGCGTAGGAGGTTGGGACAGGGGGCGGGAGAACTATGGCTACACCTTC | CASSVGGWDRGRENYGYTF | TRBV9 | once | TRBJ1-2 | TRBD1
TGTGCCAGCAGTCTCAGTAGGGGGACAATCGAGCAGTACTTC | CASSLSRGTIEQYF | TRBV6-1 | once | TRBJ2-7 | .
TGTGCCAGCAGTCTCTATGTAGGCTCCTACAATGAGCAGTTCTTC | CASSLYVGSYNEQFF | TRBV28 | . | TRBJ2-1 | .
TGCGCCAGCAGTGAGTCGTGGGGCATCGAGACCCAGTACTTC | CASSESWGIETQYF | TRBV10-1 | . | TRBJ2-5 | .
TGTGCCAGCTCACAGGGGAGCAATCAGCCCCAGCATTTT | CASSQGSNQPQHF | TRBV18 | once | TRBJ1-5 | .
TGTGCCATCAGTGAGTCGAAACGGTTCCAAGCTTTCTTT | CAISESKRFQAFF | TRBV10-3 | . | TRBJ1-1 | .
TGTGCCAGCGGAGACATTGGATACACAGTTGAGCAGTTCTTC | CASGDIGYTVEQFF | TRBV28 | . | TRBJ2-1 | .
TGTGCCAGCAGCCCTCCATTGGGGGAAGGAAACACCATATATTTT | CASSPPLGEGNTIYF | TRBV28 | . | TRBJ1-3 | .
TGTGCCAGCAAGGGTCCGGGAAACAATGAGCAGTTCTTC | CASKGPGNNEQFF | TRBV2 | . | TRBJ2-1 | .
TGTGCCAGCAGCGTAGGAACTCCTACCTACGAGCAGTACTTC | CASSVGTPTYEQYF | TRBV9 | . | TRBJ2-7 | .
TGCGCCAGCAGCCATGGACTTAGCTATAATTCACCCCTCCACTTT | CASSHGLSYNSPLHF | TRBV4-1 | . | TRBJ1-6 | .
TGTGCCAGCAGCTTAATGGGAGGGACCCAGTACTTC | CASSLMGGTQYF | TRBV11-3 | . | TRBJ2-5 | .
TGTGCAAGTCGCTTGGGGGCCTTAGGGACAGTTGTTAAAGCTTTCTTT | CASRLGALGTVVKAFF | TRBV12-2 | many | TRBJ1-1 | .
TGCGCCAGCAGCCCCGAATCTTATGGGCCTTTTGCGGGACAAATCAATGAGCAGTTCTTC | CASSPESYGPFAGQINEQFF | TRBV4-1 | once | TRBJ2-1 | .
TGTGCCAGCAGTTCTAGCGGGAGGGCCAAGAATGAGCAGTTCTTC | CASSSSGRAKNEQFF | TRBV11-2 | . | TRBJ2-1 | TRBD2
TGTGCCAGCAGCTTGGCCCATTCAGGGGCCCAGTACTTC | CASSLAHSGAQYF | TRBV5-8 | few | TRBJ2-5 | .
TGTGCCAGCAGCTTAATAGGGGAAAACGGGACATCATACTACGAGCAGTACTTC | CASSLIGENGTSYYEQYF | TRBV7-3 | . | TRBJ2-7 | .
TGTGCCAGCAGCTTAGGTAGGGGGGATACGCAGTATTTT | CASSLGRGDTQYF | TRBV7-2 | once | TRBJ2-3 | .
TGTGCCTGGATCCGGCGGGAAGACCTCACAGATACGCAGTATTTT | CAWIRREDLTDTQYF | TRBV30 | . | TRBJ2-3 | .
TGTGCCTGGAGTGTTGGGTACGGTCTGAACGGACTGTTTTTT | CAWSVGYGLNGLFF | TRBV30 | . | TRBJ1-4 | .
TGCAGTGCTAGCGACCGACAGAAAGCTTTCTTT | CSASDRQKAFF | TRBV20-1 | . | TRBJ1-1 | .
TGCGCCAGCAGGTCAACCGGGACTAGCGGCCCCAATGAGCAGTTCTTC | CASRSTGTSGPNEQFF | TRBV4-1 | . | TRBJ2-1 | TRBD2
TGTGCCAGCAGCTTAACTAACCAGGGGAGGGAGCAGTTCTTC | CASSLTNQGREQFF | TRBV11-2 | . | TRBJ2-1 | .
TGTGCCAGCAGCCCTGACAGGATCGTGAGGGCCAACGTCCTGACTTTC | CASSPDRIVRANVLTF | TRBV7-2 | . | TRBJ2-6 | .
TGTGCCAGCAGTTTATCACAGACCCTCGCCGGCTACACCTTC | CASSLSQTLAGYTF | TRBV27 | . | TRBJ1-2 | .
TGTGCCAGCAGGTCTGACAGTTACTATGGCTACACCTTC | CASRSDSYYGYTF | TRBV27 | many | TRBJ1-2 | .
TGTGCCAGCAGTGGACATTCAAGCTATGGCTACACCTTC | CASSGHSSYGYTF | TRBV28 | . | TRBJ1-2 | .
TGCAGCGTTGTTCAGGGTCTGACCAAAAACATTCAGTACTTC | CSVVQGLTKNIQYF | TRBV29-1 | . | TRBJ2-4 | .
TGTGCCAGCACTGAAACCGGGACACCCTTTGAAGCTTTCTTT | CASTETGTPFEAFF | TRBV28 | . | TRBJ1-1 | .
TGTGCCAGCAAGGAACCCGGGACAGGGGGTTCTGAAGCTTTCTTT | CASKEPGTGGSEAFF | TRBV6-5 | . | TRBJ1-1 | TRBD1
TGTGCCAGTAGTCCCACAGATAAAGCCTACGAGCAGTACTTC | CASSPTDKAYEQYF | TRBV19 | . | TRBJ2-7 | .
TGTGCCAGCAGTAGCGGACAGCGTCTGGGGAATGAGCAGTTCTTC | CASSSGQRLGNEQFF | TRBV28 | . | TRBJ2-1 | .
TGTGCCATCAGTAGAGCGAATGAGATGAACACTGAAGCTTTCTTT | CAISRANEMNTEAFF | TRBV10-3 | few | TRBJ1-1 | .
TGCGCCAGCAGTGACGGAGGGGCTCAAGAGACCCAGTACTTC | CASSDGGAQETQYF | TRBV10-1 | . | TRBJ2-5 | .
TGTGCCAGCAGCTCACGACTAGCGGGAGACAATGAGCAGTTCTTC | CASSSRLAGDNEQFF | TRBV7-3 | . | TRBJ2-1 | TRBD2
TGTGCCAGAGGATTTGCTAGCACAGATACGCAGTATTTT | CARGFASTDTQYF | TRBV2 | once | TRBJ2-3 | .
TGTGCCAGCAGCTTCCATCTGGGCGGCTACACCTTC | CASSFHLGGYTF | TRBV11-2 | . | TRBJ1-2 | .
TGTGCCAGCAGTTGGACTAGCGGGAGTGACGGGGAGCTGTTTTTT | CASSWTSGSDGELFF | TRBV27 | once | TRBJ2-2 | TRBD2